The text below deals with one TCR beta chain. Its specificity is unknown. Germline V gene data show CDR1 as SGHTA and CDR2 as FQGNSA. Trimming took 3 bases from V and 4 from J, leaving 14 bases between them. CDR3 length: 15 residues. The source of the sample is a study of vaccination and CD4 T cells after COVID-19. Study overall: Convalescent patients gave post-COVID blood a median approximately 94 days post-diagnosis, range 35 to 161. Each control was exposed to a CEFX pool, an HIV-1 Nef pool, or no peptide at all.

This sample's treatment: roughly 10-day PBMC culture with coronavirus spike peptide pools or control peptides (ViraFEST assay). The Oncomine TCR Beta short-read assay was applied to DNA of cultured CD4+ T cells. TCRdb reprocessed the PCR reads with MiXCR, giving one entry per CDR3 protein. Here the sample spans about 23,000 distinct CDR3 sequences, approximately 44% being singletons. Study results and caveats: The median number of SARS-CoV-2-reactive clonotypes increased from about 20 to 38, a change that did not reach significance. 304 of 307 vaccine-specific clones from convalescent patients were spike mono-reactive.

This receptor was identified in a human donor who received a COVID-19 vaccine. The V call is TRBV7-2, the J call TRBJ2-3; D gene ambiguous. The sample here was CD4+ T cells from blood, cultured in vitro, taken before SARS-CoV-2 vaccination. The CDR3 DNA reads TGTGCCAGCAGCTTTTCCATTGGCAGTCCAGATACGCAGTATTTT. It specifies CASSFSIGSPDTQYF.